A selection of T cell receptor beta chains follows, all from one sample in a study of blood T cell repertoires in COVID-19. TCRdb's table, derived via immunoSEQ multiplex PCR, lists solely in-frame clones and lacks some. This sample has hundreds of thousands of clones, with about nine tenths found just once. Sequences were obtained from peripheral blood. All receptors come from a man aged 60 to 69 who had recovered from COVID-19. The CDR3 runs from the conserved cysteine through the conserved F or W. Fields, in order: clone size, D gene, J gene, V gene, CDR3 DNA, CDR3 protein. The D gene is left open where the match is weak. Size values are once, few and many counts, or a class for expanded clones, and some rows have none.

clone_size: -; d_call: TRBD1; j_call: TRBJ1-1; v_call: TRBV27; cdr3_nt: TGTGCCAGCAGTTCAGATCCGGGACAGACGAACACTGAAGCTTTCTTT; cdr3_aa: CASSSDPGQTNTEAFF
clone_size: -; d_call: -; j_call: TRBJ1-4; v_call: TRBV28; cdr3_nt: TGTGCCAGCAGTTTTCGGACAAATGAAAAACTGTTTTTT; cdr3_aa: CASSFRTNEKLFF
clone_size: -; d_call: -; j_call: TRBJ1-2; v_call: TRBV6-5; cdr3_nt: TGTGCCAGCAGTTCAGGAAGGGAGCTAAATGGCTACACCTTC; cdr3_aa: CASSSGRELNGYTF
clone_size: -; d_call: -; j_call: TRBJ2-4; v_call: TRBV19; cdr3_nt: TGTGCCAGTAGTACCACAGGGAGGGGGGCCAAAAACATTCAGTACTTC; cdr3_aa: CASSTTGRGAKNIQYF
clone_size: -; d_call: TRBD2; j_call: TRBJ2-7; v_call: TRBV19; cdr3_nt: TGTGCCAGTGCTCCTTTGGGGGGGAGCTCCTACGAGCAGTACTTC; cdr3_aa: CASAPLGGSSYEQYF
clone_size: -; d_call: -; j_call: TRBJ2-2; v_call: TRBV5-1; cdr3_nt: TGCGCCAGCAGTCAACAGGGTGCGAACACCGGGGAGCTGTTTTTT; cdr3_aa: CASSQQGANTGELFF
clone_size: -; d_call: -; j_call: TRBJ1-2; v_call: TRBV19; cdr3_nt: TGTGCCAGTAGCCCTTGGGCGAAGGCTAATAAACATGGCTACACCTTC; cdr3_aa: CASSPWAKANKHGYTF
clone_size: -; d_call: TRBD2; j_call: TRBJ2-7; v_call: TRBV30; cdr3_nt: TGTGCTGTAGGGCGGGAGGACTCCTACGAGCAGTACTTC; cdr3_aa: CAVGREDSYEQYF
clone_size: -; d_call: TRBD1; j_call: TRBJ2-1; v_call: TRBV29-1; cdr3_nt: TGCAGCGTTTGGGGACAGGGAGTTAATGAGCAGTTCTTC; cdr3_aa: CSVWGQGVNEQFF
clone_size: -; d_call: TRBD1; j_call: TRBJ2-6; v_call: TRBV19; cdr3_nt: TGTGCCAGTAGTATACTCTCGGGAGCTTTGGACAGGGGGCGAATTGGGGCCAACGTCCTGACTTTC; cdr3_aa: CASSILSGALDRGRIGANVLTF
clone_size: -; d_call: TRBD2; j_call: TRBJ2-3; v_call: TRBV28; cdr3_nt: TGTGCCAGCAGTTTATTGGGGGGAGGGAGCACAGATACGCAGTATTTT; cdr3_aa: CASSLLGGGSTDTQYF
clone_size: -; d_call: -; j_call: TRBJ2-3; v_call: TRBV7-2; cdr3_nt: TGTGCCAGCAGCTTTGGCGGGAGCACAGATACGCAGTATTTT; cdr3_aa: CASSFGGSTDTQYF
clone_size: -; d_call: -; j_call: TRBJ1-2; v_call: TRBV10-1; cdr3_nt: TGCGCCAGCAGTGAGAAGGGGAGGGGTGGCTACACCTTC; cdr3_aa: CASSEKGRGGYTF
clone_size: -; d_call: TRBD1; j_call: TRBJ1-6; v_call: TRBV7-9; cdr3_nt: TGTGCCAGCAGCTTACTCGACAGGGGGTACTCACCCCTCCACTTT; cdr3_aa: CASSLLDRGYSPLHF
clone_size: -; d_call: TRBD1; j_call: TRBJ1-6; v_call: TRBV7-3; cdr3_nt: TGTGCCAGCAGCTTAAAGCCAGGGGGCAATTCACCCCTCCACTTT; cdr3_aa: CASSLKPGGNSPLHF
clone_size: once; d_call: TRBD2; j_call: TRBJ2-7; v_call: TRBV10-3; cdr3_nt: TGTGCCATCAGTGGACTAGCGGGAGGCGAGCAGTACTTC; cdr3_aa: CAISGLAGGEQYF
clone_size: -; d_call: TRBD1; j_call: TRBJ2-7; v_call: TRBV27; cdr3_nt: TGTGCCAGCAGCTCGAGCAGGGGGTTGTACGAGCAGTACTTC; cdr3_aa: CASSSSRGLYEQYF
clone_size: -; d_call: TRBD1; j_call: TRBJ1-2; v_call: TRBV6-1; cdr3_nt: TGTGCCAGCAGTGAAGCACAGGGGGCGACGGGCTATGGCTACACCTTC; cdr3_aa: CASSEAQGATGYGYTF
clone_size: -; d_call: -; j_call: TRBJ2-1; v_call: TRBV2; cdr3_nt: TGTGCCAGCAGTAAATTGGACTCTTACAATGAGCAGTTCTTC; cdr3_aa: CASSKLDSYNEQFF
clone_size: -; d_call: TRBD2; j_call: TRBJ2-1; v_call: TRBV7-9; cdr3_nt: TGTGCCAGCAGTTCCTCCGGGAGGCACAACAATGAGCAGTTCTTC; cdr3_aa: CASSSSGRHNNEQFF
clone_size: -; d_call: TRBD2; j_call: TRBJ2-5; v_call: TRBV6-5; cdr3_nt: TGTGCCAGCAGCTCCGGGACTAGCGTCCCGGAGACCCAGTACTTC; cdr3_aa: CASSSGTSVPETQYF
clone_size: -; d_call: -; j_call: TRBJ2-2; v_call: TRBV5-8; cdr3_nt: TGTGCCAGCAGCTTGGCGCGGACAGCCAACACCGGGGAGCTGTTTTTT; cdr3_aa: CASSLARTANTGELFF
clone_size: -; d_call: TRBD2; j_call: TRBJ2-3; v_call: TRBV14; cdr3_nt: TGTGCCAGCAGCCCGCCCCTCGGACTAGCGGGAGGGTTGGATACGCAGTATTTT; cdr3_aa: CASSPPLGLAGGLDTQYF
clone_size: -; d_call: -; j_call: TRBJ2-2; v_call: TRBV7-3; cdr3_nt: TGTGCCAGCAGCTTAGGCCCGGCAGGGAGGAGAGCCGGGGAGCTGTTTTTT; cdr3_aa: CASSLGPAGRRAGELFF
clone_size: -; d_call: TRBD1; j_call: TRBJ1-1; v_call: TRBV6-6; cdr3_nt: TGTGCCAGCAGTTACCCGATGGACAGGGCAGACACTGAAGCTTTCTTT; cdr3_aa: CASSYPMDRADTEAFF
clone_size: -; d_call: TRBD1; j_call: TRBJ2-2; v_call: TRBV19; cdr3_nt: TGTGCCAGTACCCCGATTCAGGGGGTGGGCGGGGAGCTGTTTTTT; cdr3_aa: CASTPIQGVGGELFF
clone_size: -; d_call: TRBD2; j_call: TRBJ2-7; v_call: TRBV10-3; cdr3_nt: TGTGCCGCCGGGAGGGTAGATGGGTCCTACGAGCAGTACTTC; cdr3_aa: CAAGRVDGSYEQYF
clone_size: medium-sized; d_call: -; j_call: TRBJ1-5; v_call: TRBV4-3; cdr3_nt: TGCGCCAGCAGCCAAGAAGGTCCAGGAAGCAATCAGCCCCAGCATTTT; cdr3_aa: CASSQEGPGSNQPQHF
clone_size: -; d_call: TRBD2; j_call: TRBJ2-7; v_call: TRBV28; cdr3_nt: TGTGCCAGCAGCCCTAGCGGGAGAAGCTCCTACGAGCAGTACTTC; cdr3_aa: CASSPSGRSSYEQYF
clone_size: -; d_call: TRBD1; j_call: TRBJ1-5; v_call: TRBV6-5; cdr3_nt: TGTGCCAGCAGCATAGGGACAGTCAATCAGCCCCAGCATTTT; cdr3_aa: CASSIGTVNQPQHF
clone_size: -; d_call: TRBD1; j_call: TRBJ1-1; v_call: TRBV27; cdr3_nt: TGTGCCAGCAGTTCGAAGGGACAGGGAGTTACTGAAGCTTTCTTT; cdr3_aa: CASSSKGQGVTEAFF
clone_size: -; d_call: TRBD1; j_call: TRBJ1-6; v_call: TRBV25-1; cdr3_nt: TGTGCCAGCAGTGAAATCGCCAGGGGACAGGGAAACTCACCCCTCCACTTT; cdr3_aa: CASSEIARGQGNSPLHF
clone_size: -; d_call: TRBD2; j_call: TRBJ2-1; v_call: TRBV2; cdr3_nt: TGTGCCAGCATCGGTAGCGGGGGGGCGTTGGAGCAGTTCTTC; cdr3_aa: CASIGSGGALEQFF
clone_size: -; d_call: -; j_call: TRBJ1-4; v_call: TRBV5-1; cdr3_nt: TGCGCCAGCAGCTCGCCGTCGGGGGATGAAAAACTGTTTTTT; cdr3_aa: CASSSPSGDEKLFF
clone_size: -; d_call: TRBD2; j_call: TRBJ2-7; v_call: TRBV30; cdr3_nt: TGTGCCTCGAAACGGGGGGACGAGCAGTACTTC; cdr3_aa: CASKRGDEQYF
clone_size: -; d_call: -; j_call: TRBJ2-5; v_call: TRBV7-6; cdr3_nt: TGTGCCAGCAGCTTAGATCAAGACTACCAAGAGACCCAGTACTTC; cdr3_aa: CASSLDQDYQETQYF
clone_size: -; d_call: TRBD1; j_call: TRBJ2-1; v_call: TRBV12-5; cdr3_nt: TGTGCTAGTGGGCAACCGGGACAGGGAGGCAATGAGCAGTTCTTC; cdr3_aa: CASGQPGQGGNEQFF
clone_size: -; d_call: TRBD2; j_call: TRBJ2-3; v_call: TRBV7-2; cdr3_nt: TGTGCCAGCAGCCGTAAGGCGGGAGGGATGACCACAGATACGCAGTATTTT; cdr3_aa: CASSRKAGGMTTDTQYF
clone_size: -; d_call: TRBD1; j_call: TRBJ1-5; v_call: TRBV19; cdr3_nt: TGTGCCAGTAGTATAGAGGCCGGGACAGGGAATCAGCCCCAGCATTTT; cdr3_aa: CASSIEAGTGNQPQHF
clone_size: -; d_call: TRBD1; j_call: TRBJ2-7; v_call: TRBV5-1; cdr3_nt: TGCGCCAGCAGCCCCGGGGACAGGGCCTACGAGCAGTACTTC; cdr3_aa: CASSPGDRAYEQYF
clone_size: few; d_call: TRBD2; j_call: TRBJ2-7; v_call: TRBV7-6; cdr3_nt: TGTGCCAGCAGCGGACTAGGGAACTCCTACGAGCAGTACTTC; cdr3_aa: CASSGLGNSYEQYF
clone_size: -; d_call: -; j_call: TRBJ2-7; v_call: TRBV6-5; cdr3_nt: TGTGCCAGCAGTTACCCCACCAGCTCCTACGAGCAGTACTTC; cdr3_aa: CASSYPTSSYEQYF
clone_size: once; d_call: TRBD1; j_call: TRBJ2-7; v_call: TRBV18; cdr3_nt: TGTGCCAGCTCCCCCGGGACAGGGGGGTCCTACGAGCAGTACTTC; cdr3_aa: CASSPGTGGSYEQYF
clone_size: -; d_call: TRBD2; j_call: TRBJ2-7; v_call: TRBV2; cdr3_nt: TGTGCCAGCACCCCATCGGGGGGGCTGTTCTCCGAGCAGTACTTC; cdr3_aa: CASTPSGGLFSEQYF
clone_size: -; d_call: -; j_call: TRBJ2-5; v_call: TRBV27; cdr3_nt: TGTGCCAGCAGTTTCAGGGAGACCCAGTACTTC; cdr3_aa: CASSFRETQYF
clone_size: once; d_call: TRBD2; j_call: TRBJ2-7; v_call: TRBV18; cdr3_nt: TGTGCCAGCTCACCCCGCAGACAGGCTACGGGAGGGCCGGTAAGAGACGAGCAGTACTTC; cdr3_aa: CASSPRRQATGGPVRDEQYF
clone_size: -; d_call: TRBD1; j_call: TRBJ2-5; v_call: TRBV9; cdr3_nt: TGTGCCAGCAGCCGAAATGGACAGGGGGCGCAAGAGACCCAGTACTTC; cdr3_aa: CASSRNGQGAQETQYF
clone_size: many; d_call: -; j_call: TRBJ2-3; v_call: TRBV7-9; cdr3_nt: TGTGCCAGCAGCTCCTCAGATTTTCAGTATTTT; cdr3_aa: CASSSSDFQYF
clone_size: -; d_call: TRBD1; j_call: TRBJ1-1; v_call: TRBV7-2; cdr3_nt: TGTGCCAGCAGCTTAACCGGGACAGTCTCCGACGCTTTCTTT; cdr3_aa: CASSLTGTVSDAFF
clone_size: -; d_call: -; j_call: TRBJ1-4; v_call: TRBV28; cdr3_nt: TGTGCCAGCAGTTTTGGTTACCGCGGGGGACCTAATGAAAAACTGTTTTTT; cdr3_aa: CASSFGYRGGPNEKLFF
clone_size: -; d_call: TRBD1; j_call: TRBJ1-3; v_call: TRBV9; cdr3_nt: TGTGCCAGCAGCCCCGGACAGGGGGTTGGAAACACCATATATTTT; cdr3_aa: CASSPGQGVGNTIYF
clone_size: -; d_call: TRBD1; j_call: TRBJ2-1; v_call: TRBV4-1; cdr3_nt: TGCGCCAGCAGCCGCCAATACACGACAGGGAGCGCCTACAATGAGCAGTTCTTC; cdr3_aa: CASSRQYTTGSAYNEQFF
clone_size: -; d_call: -; j_call: TRBJ1-1; v_call: TRBV10-3; cdr3_nt: TGTGCCATCAGCCAGACAGCGAACACTGAAGCTTTCTTT; cdr3_aa: CAISQTANTEAFF